The 22 T cell receptor beta chains listed next were all sequenced from one sample in a study of follicular helper T cells after annual influenza vaccination. Assay used: immunoSEQ multiplex PCR; TCRdb lists only in-frame clones, some missing. Seen here are roughly 9,200 clones, about four fifths observed once, and the top ten hold over 0.5%. Time point here: 2013-2014 season, 7 days after vaccination. The sample in question was CXCR5- memory CD4+ T cells sorted from blood, obtained 7 days after influenza vaccination. All receptors derive from an adult who received the influenza vaccine.

This clone was found a few times. J is TRBJ2-7 and V is TRBV4-3, with D possibly being TRBD1 (5 bases). Germline CDR1 and CDR2: LGHNA and YSLEER. The V end lost 0 bases, the J end lost 13 bases, and 13 bases lay between the germline ends. The length of the CDR3 is 12 residues. CDR3 nucleotide sequence: TGCGCCAGCAGCCAAGATTGGACAAGAATCTACTTC. Its protein product is CASSQDWTRIYF.

The V call is TRBV6-5, the J call TRBJ2-7; 9 bases are shared with TRBD1. The CDR3 consists of 15 residues. Looked up from germline, CDR1 is MNHEY and CDR2 is SVGAGI. With V trimmed by 4 bases and J by 2 bases, 6 bases remained unmatched. CDR3 in amino acids: CASSSTGGAAYEQYF. The CDR3 DNA follows: TGTGCCAGCAGTTCCACAGGGGGCGCCGCCTACGAGCAGTACTTC.

As to this clone: The junction and the germline gene differ at one end; a read error may be behind it. The rearrangement uses TRBV7-8 and TRBJ2-2; 11 bases match TRBD1. CDR1 SGHVS and CDR2 FQNEAQ come from the germline V gene. CDR3 length equals 16 residues. CDR3 in amino acids: CASSPGQGAKTGELFF. The CDR3 bases are TGTGCCAGCAGCCCAGGACAGGGGGCGAAGACCGGGGAGCTGTTTTTT.

The chain joins TRBV7-3 to TRBJ2-4; tentative D call: TRBD2 (6 bases). Germline V gives CDR1 SGHTA, CDR2 FQGTGA. Trimming took off 3 bases at V and 3 bases at J, with 12 bases between the two ends. This CDR3 contains 15 residues. The CDR3 DNA sequence: TGTGCCAGCAGCTTCTCGGGGGAGCTCAAAAACATTCAGTACTTC. This gives the protein CASSFSGELKNIQYF.

This rearrangement joins TRBV11-2 to TRBJ2-5, with TRBD2 matching 8 bases. Germline lookup yields CDR1 SGHAT and CDR2 FQNNGV. The CDR3 spans 13 residues. V shed 7 bases, J shed 3 bases, and the junction held 4 bases outside the gene matches. CDR3 sequence: CASTFSGEETQYF. The DNA for the CDR3 is TGTGCCAGCACCTTTAGCGGGGAAGAGACCCAGTACTTC.

This chain links TRBV18 with TRBJ1-6; D is undetermined. CDR3 length equals 14 residues. CDR1 and CDR2 (germline): KGHSH, LQKENI. Trimming shortened V by 3 bases and J by 8 bases, and 11 bases separated the two germline ends. The DNA for the CDR3 is TGTGCCAGCTCACCGGACCTGCGGGATTCACCCCTCCACTTT. Protein product: CASSPDLRDSPLHF. Together with reference TRBV18 and TRBJ1-6, the CDR3 gives the full variable domain: NAGVMQNPRHLVRRRGQEARLRCSPMKGHSHVYWYRQLPEEGLKFMVYLQKENIIDESGMPKERFSAEFPKEGPSILRIQQVVRGDSAAYFCASSPDLRDSPLHFGNGTRLTVT.

This sequence joins TRBV19 and TRBJ2-1; 10 positions match TRBD2. Germline assignment: CDR1 LNHDA and CDR2 SQIVND (reference sequence). The J segment lost 11 bases and the V segment lost 3 bases, leaving 7 bases of the junction unmatched. CDR3 length equals 14 residues. The DNA for the CDR3 is TGTGCCAGTAGTATCCTAGCGGGAGTAGATAAGCAGTTCTTC. Translated, it gives CASSILAGVDKQFF.

This clone was seen a single time. This chain links TRBV5-8 with TRBJ1-2, with D possibly being TRBD1 (6 bases). With 4 bases removed from V and 2 bases from J, the gap between germline ends came to 9 bases. The germline V gene has CDR1 SGHTS and CDR2 YDEGEE. This CDR3 spans 13 amino acids. Here the CDR3 reads CASSPDRNYGYTF. As DNA, the CDR3 is TGTGCCAGCAGCCCGGACAGAAACTATGGCTACACCTTC.

This sequence joins TRBV7-2 and TRBJ2-5; D may be TRBD1 or TRBD2 (5 bases each). V lost 8 bases to trimming and J lost 4 bases, with 17 bases between them. This CDR3 has 14 amino acids. Germline-derived CDR1 and CDR2 are SGHTA and FQGNSA. In nucleotides, the CDR3 is TGTGCCAGCGGGGAGCCCAGGGCGGCAGAGACCCAGTACTTC. Protein product: CASGEPRAAETQYF.

The CDR3 loop reads CASSPRGVQNTEAFF. CDR3 bases: TGTGCCAGCTCACCACGGGGGGTACAGAACACTGAAGCTTTCTTT. The chain is built from TRBV18 and TRBJ1-1; D possibly corresponds to TRBD1 (5 bases). This CDR3 contains 15 residues. Germline V CDR1 and CDR2: KGHSH, LQKENI. Trimming left V 1 base short and J 1 base short, with 10 bases between.

The V call is TRBV18, the J call TRBJ2-5; D is ambiguous. Germline CDR1 is KGHSH and CDR2 is LQKENI. The V end was cut by 3 bases, the J end by 2 bases, with 4 bases between. This CDR3 is built from 12 residues. The CDR3 DNA reads as TGTGCCAGCTCACCGGGACAAGAGACCCAGTACTTC. As protein: CASSPGQETQYF.

The chain is built from TRBV27 and TRBJ1-6; possibly TRBD1 for D (5 bases). Germline CDR1 and CDR2: MNHEY and SMNVEV (reference sequence). The V end was cut by 0 bases, the J end by 8 bases, with 14 bases between. The CDR3 consists of 16 residues. The CDR3 is CASSLSTGGAYSPLHF. The CDR3 DNA sequence: TGTGCCAGCAGTTTATCGACTGGGGGTGCTTATTCACCCCTCCACTTT.

The chain couples TRBV15 to TRBJ2-5, with TRBD2 identical over 10 bases. Per germline, CDR1 LNHNV and CDR2 YYDKDF (reference sequence). Trimming removed 1 base from V and 5 bases from J; junction bases left unmatched: 10. This CDR3 has 17 residues. The CDR3 region has the DNA TGTGCCACCAGCAGAGTAGCGGGGGGTGTCGGTGGGGAGACCCAGTACTTC. Residues: CATSRVAGGVGGETQYF. Full variable domain (missing parts from reference TRBV15 and TRBJ2-5): DAMVIQNPRYQVTQFGKPVTLSCSQTLNHNVMYWYQQKSSQAPKLLFHYYDKDFNNEADTPDNFQSRRPNTSFCFLDIRSPGLGDTAMYLCATSRVAGGVGGETQYFGPGTRLLVL.

The CDR3 nucleotides are TGTGCCAGCAGCTTAGATCAGGGCGGGTCCAGCTCCTACAATGAGCAGTTCTTC. Translated: CASSLDQGGSSSYNEQFF. The chain is built from TRBV11-3 and TRBJ2-1; tentatively, D is TRBD1 or TRBD2 (5 bases each). With 0 bases removed from V and 0 bases from J, the gap between germline ends came to 15 bases. The CDR3 contains 18 residues. Germline-derived CDR1 and CDR2 are SGHNT and YENEEA.

The chain combines TRBV28 with TRBJ2-6; 11 nucleotides line up with TRBD1. Germline V lookup: CDR1 MDHEN, CDR2 SYDVKM. V shed 5 bases, J shed 0 bases, and the junction held 6 bases outside the gene matches. The CDR3 totals 18 residues. The CDR3 loop reads CASSGGTGGVSGANVLTF. The CDR3 DNA reads TGTGCCAGCAGTGGGGGGACAGGGGGTGTCTCTGGGGCCAACGTCCTGACTTTC. Combining the CDR3 with reference TRBV28 and TRBJ2-6 gives the whole variable domain DVKVTQSSRYLVKRTGEKVFLECVQDMDHENMFWYRQDPGLGLRLIYFSYDVKMKEKGDIPEGYSVSREKKERFSLILESASTNQTSMYLCASSGGTGGVSGANVLTFGAGSRLTVL.

V is TRBV11-2 and J is TRBJ2-7, with D possibly called TRBD1 or TRBD2 (5 bases each). The CDR3 loop spans 18 amino acids. V lost 4 bases, J lost 0 bases, and 22 bases lay in between. The germline V gene encodes CDR1 SGHAT and CDR2 FQNNGV. CDR3 loop: CASSSRVAGTVNSYEQYF. The CDR3 DNA follows: TGTGCCAGCAGCTCCCGGGTTGCCGGGACGGTGAACTCCTACGAGCAGTACTTC.

This chain uses TRBV5-1 with TRBJ2-7; D is unclear. V was pared by 3 bases and J by 2 bases, with 9 bases between. The CDR3 spans 13 residues. CDR1 SGHRS and CDR2 YFSETQ come from the germline V gene. The CDR3 nucleotides read TGCGCCAGCAGCTACTCAGCCACCTACGAGCAGTACTTC. Translated: CASSYSATYEQYF.

The chain has TRBV11-2 and TRBJ2-5; 12 bases are shared with TRBD1. CDR1 SGHAT and CDR2 FQNNGV come from the germline V gene. The V segment lost 1 base and the J segment 5 bases; nucleotides outside the gene matches: 5. CDR3 length: 16 residues. CDR3 DNA: TGTGCCAGCAGCTTAGCGGGACAGGGGGCTTGGGAGACCCAGTACTTC. It encodes CASSLAGQGAWETQYF.

The CDR3 loop reads CASSQRQGLNTEAFF. As DNA, the CDR3 is TGTGCCAGCAGCCAGAGACAGGGACTGAACACTGAAGCTTTCTTT. The chain is built from TRBV7-2 and TRBJ1-1; 7 nucleotides align to TRBD1. Per the germline V gene, CDR1 is SGHTA and CDR2 is FQGNSA. The CDR3 runs 15 residues. The J segment lost 0 bases and the V segment lost 5 bases, leaving 6 bases of the junction unmatched. The variable domain in full, with the rest retrieved from reference TRBV7-2 and TRBJ1-1, is GAGVSQSPSNKVTEKGKDVELRCDPISGHTALYWYRQSLGQGLEFLIYFQGNSAPDKSGLPSDRFSAERTGGSVSTLTIQRTQQEDSAVYLCASSQRQGLNTEAFFGQGTRLTVV.

CDR3 sequence reads: CASGPTGSYEQYF. The DNA of the CDR3 is TGCGCCAGCGGCCCGACAGGATCCTACGAGCAGTACTTC. The chain has TRBV4-1 and TRBJ2-7, with a tentative D call TRBD1 (6 bases). CDR1 MGHRA and CDR2 YSYEKL come from the germline V gene. The CDR3 loop spans 13 amino acids. The ends were cut back, 8 bases at V and 1 base at J, with 12 bases in the middle.

The chain couples TRBV29-1 to TRBJ2-3; 10 positions match TRBD1. Per germline, CDR1 SQVTM and CDR2 ANQGSEA. CDR3 length equals 14 residues. J was trimmed by 3 bases and V by 7 bases; bases with no gene match: 7. CDR3 loop: CSALTGGGTDTQYF. CDR3 sequence (DNA): TGCAGCGCCCTGACAGGGGGCGGGACAGATACGCAGTATTTT.

The CDR3 here is CASSPLQTGNYGYTF. In DNA form, the CDR3 reads TGTGCCAGCAGTCCCTTACAGACAGGGAACTATGGCTACACCTTC. This chain links TRBV28 with TRBJ1-2, with 7 bases matching TRBD1. Looked up from germline, CDR1 is MDHEN and CDR2 is SYDVKM. The CDR3 length is 15 residues. The trim removed 5 bases at V and 2 bases at J, leaving 8 bases unmatched.